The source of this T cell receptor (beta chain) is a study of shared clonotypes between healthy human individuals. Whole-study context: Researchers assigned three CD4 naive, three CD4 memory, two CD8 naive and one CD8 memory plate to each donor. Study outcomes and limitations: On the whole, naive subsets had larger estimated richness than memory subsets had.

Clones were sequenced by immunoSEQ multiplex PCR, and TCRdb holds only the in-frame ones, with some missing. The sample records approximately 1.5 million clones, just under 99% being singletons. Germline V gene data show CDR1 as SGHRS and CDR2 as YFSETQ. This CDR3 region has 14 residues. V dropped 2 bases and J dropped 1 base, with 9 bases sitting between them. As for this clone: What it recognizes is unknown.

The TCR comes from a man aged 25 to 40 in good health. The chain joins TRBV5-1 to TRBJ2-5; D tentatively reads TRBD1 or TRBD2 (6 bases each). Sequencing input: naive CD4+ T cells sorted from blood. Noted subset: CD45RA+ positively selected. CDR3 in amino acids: CASSFRGGQETQYF. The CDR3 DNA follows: TGCGCCAGCAGCTTCAGGGGAGGCCAAGAGACCCAGTACTTC.